Each of the 30 T cell receptor beta chains below was sequenced from the same sample in a study of vaccination and CD4 T cells after COVID-19. These receptors' antigens are unknown. As to treatment: approximately nine-day PBMC culture with coronavirus spike peptide pools or control peptides (ViraFEST assay). The Oncomine TCR Beta short-read assay sequenced DNA from cultured CD4+ T cells. TCRdb re-analysed the PCR reads in MiXCR, keeping a single row per CDR3 protein. The table includes 10,000 to 15,000 distinct CDR3 sequences, less than 65% detected once. Sequenced: CD4+ T cells from blood, cultured in vitro. The source of these receptors is a human donor who had recovered from COVID-19.

V usage is TRBV4-2 and J usage is TRBJ2-3, with 12 nucleotides matching TRBD2. Germline trimming cut 5 bases from V and 5 bases from J; bases unmatched to any gene: 2. The germline V gene has CDR1 LGHNA and CDR2 YNFKEQ. The CDR3 length is 14 residues. The CDR3 reads CASSLGLAGDTQYF. CDR3 nucleotides: TGTGCCAGCAGCTTGGGACTAGCGGGAGATACGCAGTATTTT.

The genes are TRBV20-1 and TRBJ1-1; tentatively, D is TRBD1 (5 bases). V was trimmed by 6 bases and J by 1 base, leaving 15 bases between them. Germline V CDR1 and CDR2: DFQATT, SNEGSKA (reference sequence). The CDR3 has 14 residues. The CDR3 DNA is TGCAGTGCCGCAACCGGGACGGCGAACACTGAAGCTTTCTTT. It specifies CSAATGTANTEAFF.

The chain employs TRBV6-1 and TRBJ1-5, with a weak D call TRBD1 (5 bases). Trimming removed 4 bases at V and 4 bases at J, with 17 bases between. CDR1 and CDR2 (germline): MNHNS, SASEGT. The CDR3 runs 16 residues. CDR3 region: CASSALLKGRNQPQHF. As DNA, the CDR3 is TGTGCCAGCAGTGCCCTTTTGAAGGGGAGAAATCAGCCCCAGCATTTT.

Only a few counts were recorded for this clonotype. CDR3 nucleotides: TGTGCCAGTAGTATAGTCCATCAGGGAGGGCCGACGGTCGGCTACACCTTC. Its protein product is CASSIVHQGGPTVGYTF. V gene TRBV19 combines with J gene TRBJ1-2, with D maybe TRBD1 (5 bases). Trimming shortened V by 1 base and J by 8 bases, and 23 bases separated the two germline ends. The CDR3 has 17 amino acids. Germline values: CDR1 LNHDA, CDR2 SQIVND (reference sequence).

The chain joins TRBV30 to TRBJ2-1, with 8 bases identical to TRBD1. Germline lookup yields CDR1 GTSNPN and CDR2 SVGIG (reference sequence). The CDR3 is 15 amino acids. Trimming took 3 bases from V and 3 from J; bases not matched to a gene: 7. The CDR3 DNA is TGTGCCTGGAGGGCCGGGACAGGCGGCTACAATGAGCAGTTCTTC. It is translated as CAWRAGTGGYNEQFF.

Only a few counts were recorded for this clonotype. The chain employs TRBV30 and TRBJ1-5, with D possibly being TRBD1 (6 bases). The CDR3 runs to 16 residues. Germline CDR1 reads GTSNPN; CDR2 reads SVGIG (reference sequence). V dropped 5 bases and J dropped 4 bases, with 21 bases sitting between them. The CDR3 region has the DNA TGTGCCTGGTCCCCTTCGGCGGGGGCGCGGAATCAGCCCCAGCATTTT. This translates into CAWSPSAGARNQPQHF.

The chain combines TRBV28 with TRBJ2-5; the match to TRBD1 covers 7 bases. Germline trimming cut 3 bases from V and 2 bases from J; bases unmatched to any gene: 6. Germline CDR1 MDHEN, CDR2 SYDVKM. There are 15 residues in the CDR3. The CDR3 DNA sequence: TGTGCCAGCAGTTTTCAGGGGACAGCACAAGAGACCCAGTACTTC. This codes for CASSFQGTAQETQYF.

This chain connects TRBV20-1 to TRBJ2-7, with TRBD1 identical over 7 bases. The CDR3 is made up of 15 amino acids. The J segment lost 3 bases and the V segment lost 0 bases, leaving 8 bases of the junction unmatched. Per germline, CDR1 DFQATT and CDR2 SNEGSKA (reference sequence). CDR3 amino acids: CSARDPRQGNYEQYF. CDR3 sequence (DNA): TGCAGTGCTAGAGATCCCCGACAGGGAAACTACGAGCAGTACTTC.

The chain is built from TRBV5-4 and TRBJ2-2; D is possibly TRBD1 (5 bases). Germline V gene sequence: CDR1 SGHNT, CDR2 YYREEE (reference sequence). V dropped 4 bases and J dropped 4 bases, with 11 bases sitting between them. The CDR3 contains 14 residues. The CDR3 here is CASSGQTVTGELFF. The CDR3 bases are TGTGCCAGCAGCGGGCAGACAGTCACCGGGGAGCTGTTTTTT.

The chain employs TRBV5-1 and TRBJ2-2, with D possibly TRBD2 on 6 matching bases. The CDR3 covers 14 residues. V was pared by 4 bases and J by 3 bases, with 10 bases between. Germline V gene data show CDR1 as SGHRS and CDR2 as YFSETQ. CDR3 sequence reads: CASSGRSDTGELFF. In DNA form, the CDR3 reads TGCGCCAGCAGCGGGAGGTCGGACACCGGGGAGCTGTTTTTT. Full variable domain (missing parts from reference TRBV5-1 and TRBJ2-2): KAGVTQTPRYLIKTRGQQVTLSCSPISGHRSVSWYQQTPGQGLQFLFEYFSETQRNKGNFPGRFSGRQFSNSRSEMNVSTLELGDSALYLCASSGRSDTGELFFGEGSRLTVL.

This clonotype occurred a few times. This sequence joins TRBV11-2 and TRBJ2-3, with 8 nucleotides matching TRBD2. Trimming took 5 bases from V and 5 from J; bases not matched to a gene: 12. The length of the CDR3 is 16 residues. Germline loops: CDR1 SGHAT, CDR2 FQNNGV. The CDR3 sequence is CASSPGTRSPRDTQYF. DNA of the CDR3: TGTGCCAGCAGCCCCGGGACTAGGTCCCCCCGAGATACGCAGTATTTT.

The V gene is TRBV2, the J gene TRBJ2-5, with TRBD1 matching over 10 bases. V shed 2 bases and J 7 bases; nucleotides not matched to a gene: 4. Germline lookup yields CDR1 SNHLY and CDR2 FYNNEI. The length of the CDR3 is 14 residues. The CDR3 loop reads CASSESDRGWTQYF. The CDR3 DNA reads as TGTGCCAGCAGTGAATCGGACAGGGGGTGGACCCAGTACTTC.

The chain joins TRBV20-1 to TRBJ1-5, with 7 bases lining up with TRBD1. After removal of 3 bases from V and 1 base from J, the junction contained 12 bases not matched to a gene. This CDR3 is built from 17 residues. Germline values: CDR1 DFQATT, CDR2 SNEGSKA (reference sequence). The CDR3 spells CSASPTPGQISNQPQHF. The CDR3 DNA reads TGCAGTGCTAGCCCAACCCCGGGACAGATAAGCAATCAGCCCCAGCATTTT.

The genes are TRBV2 and TRBJ2-7; D may be TRBD2 (6 bases). The CDR3 totals 14 residues. Trimming took off 7 bases at V and 3 bases at J, with 16 bases between the two ends. Germline CDR1 and CDR2: SNHLY and FYNNEI. The CDR3 DNA sequence: TGTGCCAGCACCAGGGACTCGACGGGCTACGAGCAGTACTTC. It codes for CASTRDSTGYEQYF.

The V and J genes are TRBV20-1 and TRBJ2-7, with D unclear. The V end lost 5 bases, the J end lost 6 bases, and 8 bases lay between the germline ends. Germline loops: CDR1 DFQATT, CDR2 SNEGSKA (reference sequence). This CDR3 spans 10 amino acids. In nucleotides, the CDR3 is TGCAGTGCTTCACACTGCGAGCAGTACTTC. Amino acid sequence: CSASHCEQYF.

In this sample, this clonotype turned up a few times. J is TRBJ1-2 and V is TRBV19; the match to TRBD1 covers 7 bases. J was trimmed by 1 base and V by 5 bases; bases with no gene match: 7. Germline V lookup: CDR1 LNHDA, CDR2 SQIVND (reference sequence). The CDR3 extends over 15 amino acids. The DNA for the CDR3 is TGTGCCAGTAGTCCGGGACAGACTATTAACTATGGCTACACCTTC. Translated, it gives CASSPGQTINYGYTF.

The CDR3 here is CASSRGRNYGYTF. CDR3 nucleotides: TGTGCCAGCAGCCGGGGGAGGAACTATGGCTACACCTTC. J is TRBJ1-2 and V is TRBV2; D is perhaps TRBD1 (5 bases). The CDR3 runs to 13 residues. Per germline, CDR1 SNHLY and CDR2 FYNNEI. V was shortened by 6 bases and J by 2 bases, with 10 bases between the two germline ends.

This clonotype was counted only a few times. The chain employs TRBV2 and TRBJ2-7, with TRBD2 matching over 9 bases. The germline gives CDR1 SNHLY, CDR2 FYNNEI. The V and J ends lost 8 bases and 4 bases, in that order; junction bases with no gene match: 9. This CDR3 is built from 14 residues. CDR3 region: CASAVTSGTYEQYF. The CDR3 DNA reads TGTGCCAGCGCCGTGACTAGCGGCACTTACGAGCAGTACTTC. Complete variable domain (other parts from reference TRBV2 and TRBJ2-7): EPEVTQTPSHQVTQMGQEVILRCVPISNHLYFYWYRQILGQKVEFLVSFYNNEISEKSEIFDDQFSVERPDGSNFTLKIRSTKLEDSAMYFCASAVTSGTYEQYFGPGTRLTVT.

The chain carries TRBV7-8 and TRBJ2-5, with D perhaps given as TRBD1 or TRBD2 (5 bases each). This CDR3 contains 16 residues. From germline, CDR1 is SGHVS and CDR2 FQNEAQ. V was clipped by 5 bases and J by 1 base, with 17 bases between them. CDR3 sequence reads: CASSTRGRRPQETQYF. The CDR3, as DNA: TGTGCCAGCAGCACACGGGGACGCCGACCCCAAGAGACCCAGTACTTC. Combining the CDR3 with reference TRBV7-8 and TRBJ2-5 gives the whole variable domain GAGVSQSPRYKVAKRGQDVALRCDPISGHVSLFWYQQALGQGPEFLTYFQNEAQLDKSGLPSDRFFAERPEGSVSTLKIQRTQQEDSAVYLCASSTRGRRPQETQYFGPGTRLLVL.

V and J are TRBV7-9 and TRBJ2-7, with D perhaps TRBD1 or TRBD2 (5 bases each). With 3 bases removed from V and 2 bases from J, the gap between germline ends came to 8 bases. Germline V gene lookup returns CDR1 SEHNR and CDR2 FQNEAQ (reference sequence). The CDR3 is made up of 13 amino acids. The CDR3 nucleotides are TGTGCCAGCAGCTTTGGGGGACCCTACGAGCAGTACTTC. This encodes CASSFGGPYEQYF.

The rearrangement uses TRBV27 and TRBJ1-6; D uncertain. Germline CDR1 is MNHEY and CDR2 is SMNVEV (reference sequence). V lost 2 bases, J lost 6 bases, and 8 bases lay in between. The CDR3 has 14 residues. Written as DNA, the CDR3 is TGTGCCAGCAGTTTAGAGGTTATTAATTCACCCCTCCACTTT. Protein: CASSLEVINSPLHF.

The CDR3 loop reads CATSDVTGTSFVNEQFF. DNA of the CDR3: TGTGCCACCAGTGATGTTACCGGGACTAGCTTTGTCAATGAGCAGTTCTTC. The genes are TRBV24-1 and TRBJ2-1; 9 positions agree with TRBD2. Germline-derived CDR1 and CDR2 are KGHDR and SFDVKD. There are 17 residues in the CDR3. Trimming cost V 3 bases and J 6 bases; bases outside gene matches: 11.

The chain's CDR3 is CSARGTGVRSYEQYF. In DNA, the CDR3 is TGCAGTGCTAGAGGGACGGGCGTGAGGTCCTACGAGCAGTACTTC. V and J are TRBV20-1 and TRBJ2-7; D call uncertain. The CDR3 is 15 amino acids. Per the germline V gene, CDR1 is DFQATT and CDR2 is SNEGSKA (reference sequence). Trimming removed 1 base from V and 1 base from J, with 14 bases in between.

The chain joins TRBV24-1 to TRBJ1-1; D gene unclear. Trimming pared 2 bases from V and 0 bases from J, leaving 3 bases between. The CDR3 has 13 residues. Per germline, CDR1 KGHDR and CDR2 SFDVKD. The CDR3, as DNA: TGTGCCACCAGTGATTGGCTGAACACTGAAGCTTTCTTT. Translation gives CATSDWLNTEAFF.

The chain combines TRBV28 with TRBJ2-5; 8 bases agree with TRBD2. With 5 bases clipped from V and 5 bases from J, the junction kept 7 bases outside the gene matches. The length of the CDR3 is 14 residues. The germline CDR1 and CDR2 sequences are MDHEN and SYDVKM. The DNA for the CDR3 is TGTGCCAGCAGTACCCCGGGACTAGACGAGACCCAGTACTTC. This translates into CASSTPGLDETQYF.

This clonotype has only a few counts. CDR3 DNA: TGCAGTGCTAGAGATCCGTCAGGGTTTCCCTACGAGCAGTACTTC. Amino acid sequence: CSARDPSGFPYEQYF. V usage is TRBV20-1 and J usage is TRBJ2-7, with TRBD1 as a possible D gene (5 bases). The CDR3 spans 15 residues. The V gene lost 0 bases and the J gene lost 2 bases, with 14 bases spanning the gap. Germline V gene lookup returns CDR1 DFQATT and CDR2 SNEGSKA (reference sequence).

The chain links TRBV28 to TRBJ1-2; D is undetermined. The ends were cut back, 2 bases at V and 5 bases at J, with 12 bases in the middle. This CDR3 comprises 14 residues. The germline V gene encodes CDR1 MDHEN and CDR2 SYDVKM. The CDR3 loop is CASSLVSVIYGYTF. The DNA for the CDR3 is TGTGCCAGCAGTTTAGTTTCGGTGATTTATGGCTACACCTTC.

The chain is built from TRBV6-2 or TRBV6-3 and TRBJ1-1; 7 bases fit TRBD1. CDR3 length: 16 amino acids. Germline trimming cut 7 bases from V and 3 bases from J; bases unmatched to any gene: 14. In germline, CDR1 is MNHEY, CDR2 SVGEGT. The CDR3 reads CASTQIGTVRYTEAFF. CDR3 nucleotide sequence: TGTGCCAGCACCCAAATCGGGACAGTGAGGTACACTGAAGCTTTCTTT.

The chain links TRBV27 to TRBJ1-2, with a tentative D call TRBD1 (6 bases). Trimming took off 5 bases at V and 0 bases at J, with 16 bases between the two ends. The CDR3 contains 16 residues. CDR1 and CDR2 (germline): MNHEY, SMNVEV (reference sequence). The chain's CDR3 is CASSPSTGRANYGYTF. CDR3 coding DNA: TGTGCCAGCAGTCCGTCGACAGGCCGAGCTAACTATGGCTACACCTTC.

The chain is built from TRBV20-1 and TRBJ2-3; D possibly corresponds to TRBD2 (6 bases). V lost 6 bases, J lost 0 bases, and 13 bases lay in between. The CDR3 has 14 amino acids. Looked up from germline, CDR1 is DFQATT and CDR2 is SNEGSKA (reference sequence). DNA of the CDR3: TGCAGTGCGAGCCCTAGCGTTAGCACAGATACGCAGTATTTT. The encoded protein is CSASPSVSTDTQYF.